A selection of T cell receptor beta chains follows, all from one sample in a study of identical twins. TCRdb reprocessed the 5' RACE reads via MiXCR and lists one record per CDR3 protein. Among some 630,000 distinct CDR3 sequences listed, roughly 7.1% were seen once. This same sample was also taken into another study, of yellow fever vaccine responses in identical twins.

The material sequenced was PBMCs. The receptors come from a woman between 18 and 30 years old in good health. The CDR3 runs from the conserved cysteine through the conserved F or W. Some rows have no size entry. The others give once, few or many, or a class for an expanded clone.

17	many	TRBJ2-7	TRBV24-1	CATSDPRSGRNPTEQYF
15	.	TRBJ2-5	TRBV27	CASSLFGASQETQYF
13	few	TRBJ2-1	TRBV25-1	CASRTTTYNEQFF
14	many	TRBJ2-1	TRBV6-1	CASKKEASYNEQFF
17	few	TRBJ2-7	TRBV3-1	CASSQDGSQGASYEQYF
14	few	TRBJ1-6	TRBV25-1	CASKLGQSNSPLHF
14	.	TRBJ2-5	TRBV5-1	CASSLGLAMETQYF
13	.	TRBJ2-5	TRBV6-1	CASSKLTGETQYF
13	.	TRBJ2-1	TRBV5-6	CASSLATGDEQFF
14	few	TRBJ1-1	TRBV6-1	CASNPYRANTEAFF
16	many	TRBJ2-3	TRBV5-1	CASSIQGAISTDTQYF
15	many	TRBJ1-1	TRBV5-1	CASSRSREGRTEAFF
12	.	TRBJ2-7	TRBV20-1	CSAQGGNYEQYF
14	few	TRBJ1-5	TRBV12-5	CASGLGQGNQPQHF
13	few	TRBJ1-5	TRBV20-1	CSATGTVSQPQHF
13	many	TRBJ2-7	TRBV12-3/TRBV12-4	CASRGQGGTEQYF
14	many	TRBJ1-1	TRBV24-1	CATSGGTANTEAFF
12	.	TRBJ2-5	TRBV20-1	CSAPGVWETQYF
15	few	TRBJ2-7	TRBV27	CASSLPGQGVYEQYF
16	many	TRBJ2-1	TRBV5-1	CASSPEPGQVLYEQFF
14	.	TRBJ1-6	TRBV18	CASSPLDYNSPLHF
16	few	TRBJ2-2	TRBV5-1	CASSPWDRGNTGELFF
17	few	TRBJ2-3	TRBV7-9	CASSLKPGGLVSDTQYF
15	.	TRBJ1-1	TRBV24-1	CATSDGRLMNTEAFF
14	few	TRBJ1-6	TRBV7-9	CASSLVSSNSPLHF
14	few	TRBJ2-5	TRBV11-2	CASSARTRQETQYF
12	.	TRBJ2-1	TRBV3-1	CASSQTDNEQFF